This record covers a single TCR beta chain. Its antigen remains unknown. The data were obtained in a study of cytomegalovirus exposure and HLA in healthy donors. In the study overall: Among the 350 to 400 donors who were genotyped, about 86% fell in the genetic ancestry cluster that is associated with self-reported Caucasian donors.

This PCR relied on a set of 60 Vbeta primers and 13 Jbeta primers. The table came from immunoSEQ multiplex PCR; TCRdb's copy has only in-frame clones and leaves some out. This listing includes tens of thousands of clones. Germline V gives CDR1 SGHVS, CDR2 FQNEAQ. The V gene end was trimmed by 5 bases and the J gene end by 11 bases; junction bases not matched to a gene: 13. CDR3 size: 14 residues. Study-wide results and caveats: Some V segments (TRBV6-2 and TRBV6-3 among them) were excluded as indistinguishable. Most TCR sequences were uncommon, yet certain public TCRs appeared in many donors. Most of the TCR beta V segments (in an earlier analysis) were productive either about 87% or about 30% of the time.

The TCR comes from a woman under 40 in good health and CMV-seronegative. Sequencing was carried out using PBMCs. The chain uses TRBV7-8 and TRBJ1-1; 8 bases fit TRBD1. CDR3 residues: CASSPWTGMGLAFF. The DNA of the CDR3 is TGTGCCAGCAGCCCATGGACAGGGATGGGGCTGGCTTTCTTT.